The 24 T cell receptor beta chains below were found in one sample sequenced in a study of cytomegalovirus exposure and HLA in healthy donors. Primers included in the PCR were 60 Vbeta and 13 Jbeta primers. TCRdb keeps only in-frame clones here, not all; method: immunoSEQ multiplex PCR. The table includes 100,000 to 150,000 clones, around 70% detected once. Sequencing was done on a sample of PBMCs. The receptors originated from a human donor in good health.

The chain links TRBV2 to TRBJ2-7; perhaps TRBD1 as D (5 bases). Germline CDR1 SNHLY, CDR2 FYNNEI. V was pared by 8 bases and J by 6 bases, with 8 bases between. This CDR3 spans 10 amino acids. The CDR3: CASLRGEQYF. The CDR3 DNA reads TGTGCCAGCTTAAGGGGCGAGCAGTACTTC.

This chain uses TRBV9 with TRBJ2-1; maybe TRBD2 (6 bases). The V and J ends lost 0 bases and 1 base respectively, with 11 bases between them. The CDR3 contains 16 residues. CDR1 and CDR2 from the germline V gene are SGDLS and YYNGEE. CDR3 sequence: CASSVGGVPSYNEQFF. In DNA form, the CDR3 reads TGTGCCAGCAGCGTAGGCGGGGTACCTTCCTACAATGAGCAGTTCTTC.

J is TRBJ2-1 and V is TRBV9; 10 nucleotides agree with TRBD1. Germline V lookup: CDR1 SGDLS, CDR2 YYNGEE. V trimming: 1 base; J trimming: 7 bases; junction bases outside the gene matches: 5. This CDR3 comprises 15 residues. CDR3 sequence: CASSVSTGGSNEQFF. The CDR3 DNA reads as TGTGCCAGCAGCGTATCGACAGGGGGCTCAAATGAGCAGTTCTTC. Complete variable domain (other parts from reference TRBV9 and TRBJ2-1): DSGVTQTPKHLITATGQRVTLRCSPRSGDLSVYWYQQSLDQGLQFLIQYYNGEERAKGNILERFSAQQFPDLHSELNLSSLELGDSALYFCASSVSTGGSNEQFFGPGTRLTVL.

V usage is TRBV7-9 and J usage is TRBJ1-2, with 11 bases aligning to TRBD1. Unmatched junction bases numbered 0, after V lost 1 base and J lost 8 bases. This CDR3 has 13 amino acids. The germline CDR1 and CDR2 sequences are SEHNR and FQNEAQ (reference sequence). CDR3 DNA sequence: TGTGCCAGCAGCTTAGGGGACAGGGGGGGCTACACCTTC. It specifies CASSLGDRGGYTF.

The gene calls are TRBV15 and TRBJ2-6; D is possibly TRBD1 (6 bases). V dropped 3 bases and J dropped 4 bases, with 16 bases sitting between them. There are 17 residues in the CDR3. Germline V lookup: CDR1 LNHNV, CDR2 YYDKDF (reference sequence). CDR3 amino acids: CATSRTGQRVGANVLTF. The CDR3 nucleotides read TGTGCCACCAGCAGGACAGGTCAGAGGGTCGGGGCCAACGTCCTGACTTTC.

The chain links TRBV4-2 to TRBJ1-2, with D uncertain. Trimming pared 0 bases from V and 4 bases from J, leaving 12 bases between. Germline V gene lookup returns CDR1 LGHNA and CDR2 YNFKEQ. The CDR3 extends over 15 amino acids. CDR3 DNA sequence: TGTGCCAGCAGCCAAGATGAGGGCGCCGCCTATGGCTACACCTTC. It codes for CASSQDEGAAYGYTF.

The V and J genes are TRBV7-2 and TRBJ1-4; 9 bases are a match to TRBD1. V was pared by 4 bases and J by 8 bases, with 8 bases of the junction left unmatched. There are 15 residues in the CDR3. Germline V gene data show CDR1 as SGHTA and CDR2 as FQGNSA. In DNA, the CDR3 is TGTGCCAGCAGCTCAGCCGGGACAGGGCACGAAAAACTGTTTTTT. Residues: CASSSAGTGHEKLFF.

This chain joins TRBV7-9 and TRBJ2-7; 12 nucleotides match TRBD2. V was pared by 5 bases and J by 3 bases, with 8 bases of the junction left unmatched. The CDR3 contains 16 residues. Germline CDR1 is SEHNR and CDR2 is FQNEAQ (reference sequence). CDR3 in amino acids: CASSPTWTSGNYEQYF. In DNA form, the CDR3 reads TGTGCCAGCAGCCCAACATGGACTAGCGGGAACTACGAGCAGTACTTC.

This chain links TRBV30 with TRBJ2-2; TRBD2 matches at 16 bases. CDR1 and CDR2 from the germline V gene are GTSNPN and SVGIG (reference sequence). With 2 bases clipped from V and 6 bases from J, the junction kept 3 bases outside the gene matches. The CDR3 runs to 16 residues. The CDR3 loop reads CAWSRGLAGGPGELFF. The CDR3 DNA reads as TGTGCCTGGAGTAGGGGACTAGCGGGGGGGCCCGGGGAGCTGTTTTTT.

The chain is built from TRBV4-1 and TRBJ2-3; 10 bases agree with TRBD2. Trimming cost V 4 bases and J 5 bases; bases outside gene matches: 12. This CDR3 has 17 amino acids. Germline CDR1 MGHRA, CDR2 YSYEKL. The CDR3 loop is CASSLPSEAGGLDTQYF. CDR3 DNA: TGCGCCAGCAGCCTTCCATCCGAAGCGGGGGGGTTAGATACGCAGTATTTT.

J is TRBJ2-7 and V is TRBV28, with TRBD1 identical over 7 bases. Germline assignment: CDR1 MDHEN and CDR2 SYDVKM. The CDR3 runs to 12 residues. J gave up 4 bases and V 7 bases, and 4 bases lay outside the gene matches. The CDR3 sequence is CASISDRYEQYF. Written as DNA, the CDR3 is TGTGCCAGCATCTCGGACAGGTACGAGCAGTACTTC.

The genes are TRBV7-9 and TRBJ2-2; 7 bases match TRBD1. CDR3 size: 15 residues. The germline CDR1 and CDR2 sequences are SEHNR and FQNEAQ (reference sequence). The V gene end was trimmed by 3 bases and the J gene end by 5 bases; junction bases not matched to a gene: 6. CDR3 bases: TGTGCCAGCAGCTTGCACGGGACAGAGACCGGGGAGCTGTTTTTT. It codes for CASSLHGTETGELFF.

The V call is TRBV28, the J call TRBJ2-1, with 8 nucleotides matching TRBD2. The CDR3 totals 16 residues. Trimming removed 6 bases from V and 1 base from J; junction bases left unmatched: 8. Germline loops: CDR1 MDHEN, CDR2 SYDVKM. DNA for the CDR3: TGTGCCAGCAGCAGCGGGAGAGGGCGGTCCTACAATGAGCAGTTCTTC. Translated: CASSSGRGRSYNEQFF.

The chain couples TRBV12-2 to TRBJ1-1; the listed D gene, TRBD1, was not tested against the DNA. TRBV12-2 is a documented pseudogene. This CDR3 region has 18 residues. The DNA of the CDR3 is TGTGCAAGTCGCTTACCACCAATGGCAGGGGCTTTGAGCACTGAAGCTTTCTTT. As protein: CASRLPPMAGALSTEAFF.

In the case of this clone: One junction end disagrees with the germline gene, perhaps due to a read error. This chain links TRBV7-9 with TRBJ1-1; 7 nucleotides match TRBD1. This CDR3 has 16 residues. Germline loops: CDR1 SEHNR, CDR2 FQNEAQ (reference sequence). CDR3 region: CSSSSKLAAGDSEAFF. For the CDR3, the DNA is TGTTCCAGCAGCTCGAAACTGGCAGCGGGGGACAGTGAAGCTTTCTTT.

This chain connects TRBV7-9 to TRBJ2-3; TRBD2 matches 10 bases. Germline V gives CDR1 SEHNR, CDR2 FQNEAQ (reference sequence). J lost 2 bases, V lost 5 bases, and 13 bases had no gene match. This CDR3 has 18 amino acids. The CDR3 here is CASSGWAEREGNTDTQYF. The CDR3, as DNA: TGTGCCAGCAGCGGCTGGGCCGAGCGGGAGGGCAACACAGATACGCAGTATTTT.

This clone appeared a single time. The chain is built from TRBV6-6 and TRBJ1-2; 7 bases line up with TRBD1. V lost 5 bases, J lost 6 bases, and 6 bases stayed unmatched. The germline CDR1 and CDR2 sequences are MNHNY and SVGAGI (reference sequence). This CDR3 contains 13 residues. CDR3 sequence reads: CASSRTGNHGYTF. CDR3 nucleotide sequence: TGTGCCAGCAGTCGGACAGGAAACCATGGCTACACCTTC.

The chain has TRBV6-6 and TRBJ2-7; 8 bases agree with TRBD2. Trimming cost V 4 bases and J 5 bases; bases outside gene matches: 10. The CDR3 totals 15 residues. Germline V gene sequence: CDR1 MNHNY, CDR2 SVGAGI (reference sequence). CDR3 nucleotides: TGTGCCAGCAGTTCCAACCGCCTTAGCGGGAACGAGCAGTACTTC. As protein: CASSSNRLSGNEQYF.

The chain recombines TRBV19 with TRBJ2-1; D is uncertain. The CDR3 is 14 residues long. Germline CDR1 LNHDA, CDR2 SQIVND (reference sequence). V shed 1 base and J shed 5 bases, with 9 bases lying between them. CDR3 DNA: TGTGCCAGTAGTATAGGATGGGCAGACAATGAGCAGTTCTTC. Protein sequence: CASSIGWADNEQFF.

The chain joins TRBV30 to TRBJ2-7, with 12 bases fitting TRBD1. The germline gives CDR1 GTSNPN, CDR2 SVGIG (reference sequence). The CDR3 totals 14 residues. V lost 4 bases, J lost 4 bases, and 5 bases stayed unmatched. This chain's CDR3 is CAWNLGQGAYEQYF. The CDR3 bases are TGTGCCTGGAACCTGGGACAGGGGGCTTACGAGCAGTACTTC. The whole variable domain, filled in from reference TRBV30 and TRBJ2-7, reads SQTIHQWPATLVQPVGSPLSLECTVEGTSNPNLYWYRQAAGRGLQLLFYSVGIGQISSEVPQNLSASRPQDRQFILSSKKLLLSDSGFYLCAWNLGQGAYEQYFGPGTRLTVT.

The rearrangement uses TRBV10-3 and TRBJ1-1; maybe TRBD1 (6 bases). Trimming took off 5 bases at V and 4 bases at J, with 8 bases between the two ends. CDR3 length: 12 residues. Germline values: CDR1 ENHRY, CDR2 SYGVKD. The CDR3 sequence is CAISPRGTEAFF. DNA for the CDR3: TGTGCCATCAGTCCCAGGGGCACTGAAGCTTTCTTT.

This clone was picked up one time. This chain uses TRBV30 with TRBJ1-1, with 7 bases lining up with TRBD1. Germline trimming cut 2 bases from V and 1 base from J; bases unmatched to any gene: 1. This CDR3 is 13 amino acids long. The germline gives CDR1 GTSNPN, CDR2 SVGIG (reference sequence). This CDR3 reads CAWSRQGNTEAFF. The CDR3 nucleotides read TGTGCCTGGAGTCGACAGGGGAACACTGAAGCTTTCTTT.

This chain joins TRBV7-8 and TRBJ2-1; D remains ambiguous. Trimming left V 1 base short and J 6 bases short, with 13 bases between. CDR3 length equals 15 residues. Germline V lookup: CDR1 SGHVS, CDR2 FQNEAQ. CDR3 sequence (DNA): TGTGCCAGCAGCTTAGAAACTCTGGCTAGCAATGAGCAGTTCTTC. This codes for CASSLETLASNEQFF.

This clone showed up just a few times. The gene calls are TRBV7-2 and TRBJ2-3, with TRBD2 as a possible D gene (6 bases). Germline V gives CDR1 SGHTA, CDR2 FQGNSA. Trimming removed 6 bases at V and 1 base at J, with 14 bases between. The CDR3 totals 15 residues. The CDR3 DNA follows: TGTGCCAGCAGTACATGGGGGGTGGGCACAGATACGCAGTATTTT. It encodes CASSTWGVGTDTQYF.